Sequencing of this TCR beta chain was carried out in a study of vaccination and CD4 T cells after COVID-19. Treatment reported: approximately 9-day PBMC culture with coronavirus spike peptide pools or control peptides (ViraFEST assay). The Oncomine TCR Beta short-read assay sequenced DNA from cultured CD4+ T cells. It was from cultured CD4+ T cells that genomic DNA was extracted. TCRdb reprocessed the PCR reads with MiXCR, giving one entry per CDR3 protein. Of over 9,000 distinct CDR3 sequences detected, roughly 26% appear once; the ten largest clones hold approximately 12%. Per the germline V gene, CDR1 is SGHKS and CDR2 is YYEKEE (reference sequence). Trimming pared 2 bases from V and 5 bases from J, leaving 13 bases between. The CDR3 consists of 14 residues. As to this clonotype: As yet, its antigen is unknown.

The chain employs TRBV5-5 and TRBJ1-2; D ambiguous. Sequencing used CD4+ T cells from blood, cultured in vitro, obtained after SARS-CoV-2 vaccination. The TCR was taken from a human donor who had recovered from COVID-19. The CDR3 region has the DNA TGTGCCAGCAGCTTCGGCCGTTTGGGGTATGGCTACACCTTC. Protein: CASSFGRLGYGYTF.